Given below is one T cell receptor (beta chain) in context. The antigen is unknown. Germline CDR1 ENHRY, CDR2 SYGVKD. The J segment lost 0 bases and the V segment lost 4 bases, leaving 4 bases of the junction unmatched. The CDR3 has 15 amino acids. The entry originates in a study of PD-1 blockade in classical Hodgkin lymphoma. General study results and limits: What drove the repertoire differences, possibly disease activity or prior therapy, has not been defined. Reported findings placed baseline TCR diversity lower in newly diagnosed patients (compared with healthy donors).

Noted time point: newly diagnosed, previously untreated cHL patient sample. Thawed PBMCs yielded CD4+ T cells through magnetic negative selection. Comparator PBMCs were from newly diagnosed, untreated classical Hodgkin lymphoma. Generated by immunoSEQ multiplex PCR, the TCRdb table keeps only in-frame clones and is missing some. The sample gives under 35,000 clones, around 89% of which show up once; approximately 1.2% is in the top ten. The genes are TRBV10-3 and TRBJ2-3, with TRBD1 identical over 7 bases. The clonotype originates from a human donor with classical Hodgkin lymphoma. Sequencing used CD4+ T cells from blood. The CDR3 nucleotides are TGTGCCATCAGTGTCGGGACAGCAAGCACAGATACGCAGTATTTT. This sequence encodes CAISVGTASTDTQYF.